This T cell receptor (beta chain) is drawn from a study of T cell repertoires in cytomegalovirus infection. Using its own MiXCR run on the reads, TCRdb lists one record per CDR3 protein. Of about 340,000 distinct CDR3 sequences listed, approximately 32% are singletons. Worth noting for this clonotype: Antigen specificity is unknown.

The sequence came from a human donor in good health (CMV status not recorded). Some clones in this sample may be carry-over from other donors' samples. The sequences come from cultured PBMCs, collected from culture after CMV antigen stimulation.

CDR3 sequence reads: CASSFRGQGSTDTQYF. CDR3 nucleotide sequence: TGCGCCAGCAGCTTCCGGGGACAGGGCAGCACAGATACGCAGTATTTT. The genes are TRBV5-1 and TRBJ2-3, with 9 bases identical to TRBD1. The V and J ends lost 2 bases and 0 bases, in that order; junction bases with no gene match: 4. The CDR3 extends over 16 amino acids. The germline gives CDR1 SGHRS, CDR2 YFSETQ.